One and the same sample provided the 20 T cell receptor beta chains below, sequenced in a study of cytomegalovirus exposure and HLA in healthy donors. It was with 60 Vbeta and 13 Jbeta primers that the PCR ran. Libraries were prepared by immunoSEQ multiplex PCR; TCRdb keeps only in-frame clonotypes and omits some of them. Counted here are 150,000 to 200,000 clones, roughly four fifths occurring once; the ten biggest clones make up under 2%. The sequenced material came from PBMCs. The receptors shown here come from a young woman in good health and CMV-seronegative.

The chain joins TRBV5-4 to TRBJ2-1; the D is unclear. The CDR3 is made up of 13 amino acids. Germline lookup yields CDR1 SGHNT and CDR2 YYREEE (reference sequence). Trimming removed 4 bases from V and 6 bases from J, with 11 bases in between. The CDR3 sequence is CASSQSQVNEQFF. The CDR3 region has the DNA TGTGCCAGCAGCCAGAGCCAGGTCAATGAGCAGTTCTTC.

The chain employs TRBV4-2 and TRBJ2-3; 7 bases agree with TRBD1. The CDR3 is 15 amino acids. Trimming removed 0 bases from V and 5 bases from J; junction bases left unmatched: 5. Germline V gene sequence: CDR1 LGHNA, CDR2 YNFKEQ. The CDR3 region is CASSQERGQVDTQYF. The CDR3, as DNA: TGTGCCAGCAGCCAAGAAAGGGGGCAGGTAGATACGCAGTATTTT.

V usage is TRBV27 and J usage is TRBJ2-5; D gene ambiguous. The V end was cut by 0 bases, the J end by 0 bases, with 14 bases between. CDR1 is MNHEY and CDR2 is SMNVEV in the germline V gene (reference sequence). This CDR3 comprises 17 residues. CDR3 sequence reads: CASSLSSLVEHQETQYF. Written as DNA, the CDR3 is TGTGCCAGCAGTTTATCCTCCTTAGTTGAACACCAAGAGACCCAGTACTTC.

The chain uses TRBV7-9 and TRBJ2-6, with D perhaps matching TRBD1 (6 bases). The CDR3 is 19 residues long. Looked up from germline, CDR1 is SEHNR and CDR2 is FQNEAQ (reference sequence). V was clipped by 5 bases and J by 0 bases, with 20 bases between them. CDR3 nucleotide sequence: TGTGCCAGCAGCCATATTAGGGACACCCAGCACTCTGGGGCCAACGTCCTGACTTTC. Translation gives CASSHIRDTQHSGANVLTF.

This chain joins TRBV7-9 and TRBJ1-2; D unresolved. The germline CDR1 and CDR2 sequences are SEHNR and FQNEAQ (reference sequence). V lost 5 bases and J lost 8, with 18 bases in between. The CDR3 consists of 14 residues. The CDR3 DNA reads as TGTGCCAGCAGCCCACAACCGGGTCTTGAGGGCTACACCTTC. This gives the protein CASSPQPGLEGYTF.

This chain joins TRBV2 and TRBJ2-3, with 13 bases identical to TRBD2. Germline loops: CDR1 SNHLY, CDR2 FYNNEI. This CDR3 contains 14 residues. The junction had 3 bases not matched to a gene; V was cut back by 7 bases and J by 5 bases. This CDR3 reads CASIRTSGRDTQYF. CDR3 bases: TGTGCCAGCATTAGGACTAGCGGGAGAGATACGCAGTATTTT. The full variable domain, in which reference TRBV2 and TRBJ2-3 provide the parts outside the CDR3, is EPEVTQTPSHQVTQMGQEVILRCVPISNHLYFYWYRQILGQKVEFLVSFYNNEISEKSEIFDDQFSVERPDGSNFTLKIRSTKLEDSAMYFCASIRTSGRDTQYFGPGTRLTVL.

This chain uses TRBV11-2 with TRBJ2-5; 7 bases map to TRBD1. Germline CDR1 is SGHAT and CDR2 is FQNNGV. Germline trimming cut 1 base from V and 5 bases from J; bases unmatched to any gene: 16. This CDR3 comprises 18 residues. The CDR3 spells CASSLGPRQGSVQETQYF. CDR3 in DNA: TGTGCCAGCAGCTTAGGGCCTAGACAGGGATCCGTTCAGGAGACCCAGTACTTC.

The J gene is TRBJ2-3, the V gene TRBV5-1; 12 positions match TRBD2. The V gene end was trimmed by 3 bases and the J gene end by 2 bases; junction bases not matched to a gene: 13. This CDR3 spans 19 amino acids. In germline, CDR1 is SGHRS, CDR2 YFSETQ. Here the CDR3 DNA reads TGCGCCAGCAGCTCTACTATCCCTGGACTAGCGGGGTTCACAGATACGCAGTATTTT. It specifies CASSSTIPGLAGFTDTQYF.

The J gene is TRBJ2-3, the V gene TRBV12-5; 11 bases align to TRBD2. CDR1 and CDR2 (germline): LGHNT, FRNRAP. The CDR3 sequence is 17 residues long. After removal of 4 bases from V and 5 bases from J, the junction contained 11 bases not matched to a gene. DNA of the CDR3: TGTGCTAGTGGTTCCCCAGATTCTCTAGCGGGGGGAGATACGCAGTATTTT. This gives the protein CASGSPDSLAGGDTQYF. The variable domain in full, with the rest retrieved from reference TRBV12-5 and TRBJ2-3, is DARVTQTPRHKVTEMGQEVTMRCQPILGHNTVFWYRQTMMQGLELLAYFRNRAPLDDSGMPKDRFSAEMPDATLATLKIQPSEPRDSAVYFCASGSPDSLAGGDTQYFGPGTRLTVL.

The chain has TRBV6-4 and TRBJ2-5, with D unresolved. The end of the DNA fits TRBJ2-7 better, so the J call may be wrong. This CDR3 has 11 residues. Germline loops: CDR1 MRHNA, CDR2 SNTAGT. The CDR3 here is CASSGAYEQYF. The CDR3 DNA reads TGTGCCAGCAGTGGAGCCTACGAGCAGTACTTC.

The V call is TRBV9, the J call TRBJ2-1; unclear D gene. V was pared by 0 bases and J by 3 bases, with 10 bases between. Per the germline V gene, CDR1 is SGDLS and CDR2 is YYNGEE. This CDR3 is built from 15 residues. The CDR3 sequence: CASSVAGQNYNEQFF. In DNA, the CDR3 is TGTGCCAGCAGCGTAGCTGGCCAGAACTACAATGAGCAGTTCTTC.

The J gene is TRBJ2-2, the V gene TRBV19; the match to TRBD2 covers 8 bases. Germline CDR1 LNHDA, CDR2 SQIVND (reference sequence). The ends lost 7 bases at V and 4 bases at J; junction bases unmatched: 8. The CDR3 spans 15 residues. For the CDR3, the DNA is TGTGCCAGTACCCCCGGACTAGCCTCCACCGGGGAGCTGTTTTTT. Its translation is CASTPGLASTGELFF. The full variable domain, with the rest looked up from reference TRBV19 and TRBJ2-2, is DGGITQSPKYLFRKEGQNVTLSCEQNLNHDAMYWYRQDPGQGLRLIYYSQIVNDFQKGDIAEGYSVSREKKESFPLTVTSAQKNPTAFYLCASTPGLASTGELFFGEGSRLTVL.

This chain uses TRBV7-9 with TRBJ2-5; TRBD1 aligns across 7 bases. With V trimmed by 3 bases and J by 2 bases, 9 bases remained unmatched. Germline CDR1 is SEHNR and CDR2 is FQNEAQ (reference sequence). The CDR3 covers 16 residues. Written as DNA, the CDR3 is TGTGCCAGCAGCTTCTCCGGGACAGTCGTACAAGAGACCCAGTACTTC. This encodes CASSFSGTVVQETQYF.

The gene calls are TRBV28 and TRBJ1-3, with TRBD1 as a possible D gene (5 bases). CDR3 length: 16 amino acids. V gave up 4 bases and J gave up 5 bases, with 18 bases separating them. Germline V gene lookup returns CDR1 MDHEN and CDR2 SYDVKM. The CDR3 nucleotides read TGTGCCAGCAGTTCCCCAGCCGCGACAGAGCGAAACACCATATATTTT. Translating gives CASSSPAATERNTIYF.

The sample holds a few counts of this clone. This chain connects TRBV2 to TRBJ1-4, with TRBD1 matching over 7 bases. This CDR3 has 15 amino acids. V was clipped by 7 bases and J by 4 bases; unmatched bases: 9. Germline V CDR1 and CDR2: SNHLY, FYNNEI. The CDR3 region has the DNA TGTGCCAGCACTCGACAGGGAGAGAGTAATGAAAAACTGTTTTTT. Translation gives CASTRQGESNEKLFF.

The chain is built from TRBV7-2 and TRBJ1-6; D ambiguous. This CDR3 is built from 14 residues. Trimming stripped 2 bases from V and 10 bases from J, with 12 bases between. CDR1 and CDR2 from the germline V gene are SGHTA and FQGNSA. This CDR3 reads CASSLSGLSSPLHF. The CDR3 DNA follows: TGTGCCAGCAGCTTAAGCGGACTTTCCTCACCCCTCCACTTT.

The chain is built from TRBV12-5 and TRBJ1-2, with 7 positions matching TRBD1. Germline CDR1 and CDR2: LGHNT and FRNRAP. J gave up 4 bases and V 6 bases, and 8 bases lay outside the gene matches. The CDR3 is made up of 14 amino acids. The CDR3 here is CASGLTGALYGYTF. DNA for the CDR3: TGTGCTAGTGGACTAACAGGGGCACTCTATGGCTACACCTTC.

The V call is TRBV5-1, the J call TRBJ2-1; 15 bases are shared with TRBD2. With 4 bases clipped from V and 5 bases from J, the junction kept 13 bases outside the gene matches. The CDR3 contains 19 residues. Germline lookup yields CDR1 SGHRS and CDR2 YFSETQ. The CDR3 sequence: CASSPLPGLAGGQNNEQFF. CDR3 nucleotides: TGCGCCAGCAGCCCACTTCCGGGACTAGCGGGGGGCCAAAACAATGAGCAGTTCTTC. The whole variable domain, filled in from reference TRBV5-1 and TRBJ2-1, reads KAGVTQTPRYLIKTRGQQVTLSCSPISGHRSVSWYQQTPGQGLQFLFEYFSETQRNKGNFPGRFSGRQFSNSRSEMNVSTLELGDSALYLCASSPLPGLAGGQNNEQFFGPGTRLTVL.

This chain connects TRBV28 to TRBJ1-5; D may be TRBD1 (6 bases). This CDR3 has 17 residues. The germline gives CDR1 MDHEN, CDR2 SYDVKM. Trimming stripped 4 bases from V and 6 bases from J, with 22 bases between. The CDR3 sequence: CASSSTGRGEGRQPQHF. CDR3 nucleotide sequence: TGTGCCAGCAGTTCGACAGGAAGGGGGGAGGGGCGTCAGCCCCAGCATTTT.

The V and J genes are TRBV2 and TRBJ1-6, with 7 bases that match TRBD1. V lost 0 bases to trimming and J lost 7 bases; unmatched junction nucleotides: 9. The germline gives CDR1 SNHLY, CDR2 FYNNEI. This CDR3 contains 17 residues. The CDR3 protein is CASSEALRQGPNSPLHF. The CDR3 DNA reads TGTGCCAGCAGTGAAGCGCTTCGACAGGGCCCAAATTCACCCCTCCACTTT. The full variable domain, rest sourced from reference TRBV2 and TRBJ1-6, is EPEVTQTPSHQVTQMGQEVILRCVPISNHLYFYWYRQILGQKVEFLVSFYNNEISEKSEIFDDQFSVERPDGSNFTLKIRSTKLEDSAMYFCASSEALRQGPNSPLHFGNGTRLTVT.